This T cell receptor (beta chain) was retrieved from a study of cytomegalovirus exposure and HLA in healthy donors. 13 Jbeta primers and 60 Vbeta primers were used for the PCR. The table came from immunoSEQ multiplex PCR; TCRdb's copy has only in-frame clones and leaves some out. The table lists more than 85,000 clones, roughly two thirds of them singletons. Study findings and constraints: The authors later found TCR association rates varying by HLA locus, with DRB1 most and HLA-C fewest.

This clone was seen more than once but under ten times. Its specificity is not known. The CDR3 extends over 16 amino acids. Germline V gene sequence: CDR1 MNHEY, CDR2 SVGAGI. V gave up 4 bases and J gave up 5 bases; unmatched junction bases: 11. This TCR was sampled from a woman under 40 in good health and CMV-seronegative. The chain joins TRBV6-5 to TRBJ2-1; 7 nucleotides match TRBD2. Sequencing was performed on PBMCs. CDR3 sequence reads: CASSFARGGYHNEQFF. The CDR3 region has the DNA TGTGCCAGCAGTTTCGCCCGGGGAGGGTACCACAATGAGCAGTTCTTC.